This entry lists 4 T cell receptor beta chains sequenced from one sample in a study of CXCR3-negative and CXCR3-positive naive CD8 T cells. Broader study findings: TRB CDR3 hydrophobicity was greater in CXCR3-positive naive cells than in CXCR3-negative naive cells.

No antigen is known for these receptors. TRB cDNA was prepared as libraries by UMI-labeled 5' RACE. Reprocessing the 5' RACE reads, TCRdb reports a single entry for every CDR3 protein and omits DNA. The repertoire shows about 98,000 distinct CDR3 sequences; the top ten hold approximately 0.99%. The material sequenced was naive CXCR3+ CD8+ T cells from blood. As to subset: CD45RO-CCR7+CD27+CD95- naive CD8+ T cells expressing CXCR3 (TNR3+). The receptors were gathered from a human donor in good health. Some clones in this sample may be carry-over from other donors' samples.

The chain joins TRBV6-5 to TRBJ2-5; as DNA is missing, the TRBD1 call by TCRdb cannot be tested. The germline V gene has CDR1 MNHEY and CDR2 SVGAGI. CDR3 length: 14 amino acids. The CDR3 loop reads CASSYSGQEETQYF.

The CDR3 protein is CASNPKETQYF. This chain links TRBV9 with TRBJ2-5. This CDR3 region has 11 residues. Germline lookup yields CDR1 SGDLS and CDR2 YYNGEE.

This chain uses TRBV7-3 with TRBJ1-2; there is no DNA to check the TCRdb D call of TRBD1. This CDR3 spans 16 amino acids. The germline CDR1 and CDR2 sequences are SGHTA and FQGTGA. The CDR3 sequence is CASSRLGGQAVDGYTF.

This chain uses TRBV7-9 with TRBJ1-5. Germline CDR1 and CDR2: SEHNR and FQNEAQ (reference sequence). The CDR3 runs 13 residues. The CDR3 sequence is CASSPGDGRPQHF.